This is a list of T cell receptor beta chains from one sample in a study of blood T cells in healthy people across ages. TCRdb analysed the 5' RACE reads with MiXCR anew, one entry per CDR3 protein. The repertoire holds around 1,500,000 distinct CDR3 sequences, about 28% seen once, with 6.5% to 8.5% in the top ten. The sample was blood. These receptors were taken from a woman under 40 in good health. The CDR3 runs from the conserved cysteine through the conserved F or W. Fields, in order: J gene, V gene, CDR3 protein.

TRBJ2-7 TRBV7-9 CASSPQQAYEQYF
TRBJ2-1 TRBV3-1 CASSQGWSASGTYNEQFF
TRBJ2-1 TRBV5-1 CASSLAIANEQFF
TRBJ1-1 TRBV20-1 CSARDPGTVENTEAFF
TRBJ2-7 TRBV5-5 CASSWGGRATLYEQYF
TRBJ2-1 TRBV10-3 CAIRSSQLGDEQFF
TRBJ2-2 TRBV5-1 CASSPEGQGATGELFF
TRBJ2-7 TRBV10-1 CASSANRGIEQYF
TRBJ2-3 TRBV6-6 CASSYGSGGDADTQYF
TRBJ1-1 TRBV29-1 CSVSPGQGGNTEAFF
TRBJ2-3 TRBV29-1 CTILRTRGTDAQYF
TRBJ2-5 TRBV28 CASSFGTGGPEPQETQYF
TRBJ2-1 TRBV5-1 CASSFSSPGSEQFF
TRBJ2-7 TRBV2 CASSGSWKYEQYF
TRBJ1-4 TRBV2 CASREQREKLFF
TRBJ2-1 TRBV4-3 CASSQDLAGDYNEQFF
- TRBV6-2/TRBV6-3 CASSYLASQRETQYF
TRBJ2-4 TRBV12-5 CASGSSGVKNIQYF
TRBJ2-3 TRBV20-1 CSASRGTDTQYF
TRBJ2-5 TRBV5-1 CASSGPGLVETQYF
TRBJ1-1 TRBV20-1 CSAPSGTGAGGKAFF
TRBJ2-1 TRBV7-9 CASSLWTSVGNEQFF
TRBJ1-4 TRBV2 CASRSEGKLFF
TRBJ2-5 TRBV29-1 CSVESGVETQYF
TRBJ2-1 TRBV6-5 CASRPGGQGPYNEQFF
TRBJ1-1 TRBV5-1 CASSFGTEAFF
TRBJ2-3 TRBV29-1 CSVEDPLAQDTQYF
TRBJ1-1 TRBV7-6 CAGRSAGGTSPFF
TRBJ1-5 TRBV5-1 CASSSTGGCNQPQHF
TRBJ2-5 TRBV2 CASSGRTRVEQYF
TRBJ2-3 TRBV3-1 CASSHSLTAGVAQYF
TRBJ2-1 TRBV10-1 CASSDIAGGAYNGQFF
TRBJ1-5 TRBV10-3 CAISRDKYSNQPQHF
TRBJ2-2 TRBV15 CATSREEDSWTGERFF
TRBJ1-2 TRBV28 CASRRSGQSYGYTF
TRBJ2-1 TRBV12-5 CASGSLNEQFF
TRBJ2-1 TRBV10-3 CAISTTGQNEQFF
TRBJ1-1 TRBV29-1 CSVESTARGEAFF
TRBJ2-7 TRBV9 CASSVEPGSSYEQYF
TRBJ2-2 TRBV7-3 CASSSPGLVSTEELFF
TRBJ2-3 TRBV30 CAWSEQQAQYF
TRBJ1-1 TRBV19 CASKKPGTLNTEAFF
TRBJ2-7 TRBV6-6 CASSYDRSIDEQYF
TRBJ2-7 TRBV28 CASSLRGLAGFNEQYF
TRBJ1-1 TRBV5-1 CASSLAGGHGGTEAFF
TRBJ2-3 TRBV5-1 CASSLAEASGDTDTQYF
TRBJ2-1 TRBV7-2 CASSFPLPGGLYNEQFF
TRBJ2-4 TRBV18 CASSPIAFGEQYF
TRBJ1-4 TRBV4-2 CASSQDADGTGIFGEKLFF
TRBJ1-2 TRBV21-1 CASSTRQGASYGYTF
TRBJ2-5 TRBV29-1 CSADTRGINEQYF
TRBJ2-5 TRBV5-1 CASSPPGGVAGVETQYF
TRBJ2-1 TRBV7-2 CASSLTIARLAGFSYNEQFF